This is a list of T cell receptor beta chains from one sample in a study of blood T cell repertoires in COVID-19. Method: immunoSEQ multiplex PCR; TCRdb's copy keeps in-frame clones and lacks some. The table lists under 35,000 clones, approximately 90% of them singletons. Sequenced sample: peripheral blood. The receptors shown here come from a human donor in a cohort sampled during active COVID-19. The CDR3 runs from the conserved cysteine through the conserved F or W. A D gene is named only where the DNA matches it firmly. The size entry is marked missing in some rows and otherwise reads once, few, many or a size class.

>NA|TRBV18|TRBD1|TRBJ1-1
TGTGCCAGCTCACCCCAGGGGGCCGGCACTGAAGCTTTCTTT
CASSPQGAGTEAFF
>NA|TRBV11-2|NA|TRBJ1-1
TGTGCCAGCAGCCTTACGGACAGCACTATGAACACTGAAGCTTTCTTT
CASSLTDSTMNTEAFF
>NA|TRBV5-1|NA|TRBJ2-1
TGCGCCAGCAGCTTGGCAGGGTGGCAGGGTTTCAATGAGCAGTTCTTC
CASSLAGWQGFNEQFF
>NA|TRBV24-1|NA|TRBJ2-4
TGTGCCACCAGTGACCCCGGGGGAGCCAAAAACATTCAGTACTTC
CATSDPGGAKNIQYF
>NA|TRBV12-3/TRBV12-4|NA|TRBJ2-1
TGTGCCAGCACCCTTAGGGGTGAGCAGTTCTTC
CASTLRGEQFF
>few|TRBV2|NA|TRBJ1-3
TGTGCCAGCAGTGACCGGCGGGATTTTGCCGGAAACACCATATATTTT
CASSDRRDFAGNTIYF
>NA|TRBV7-2|NA|TRBJ2-3
TGTGCCAGCAGCCAACAAGGAACGGGTGTGGATACGCAGTATTTT
CASSQQGTGVDTQYF
>NA|TRBV18|TRBD2|TRBJ2-1
TGTGCCAGCTCACCACCATCGGGGGGATACAATGAGCAGTTCTTC
CASSPPSGGYNEQFF
>NA|TRBV3-1/TRBV3-2|NA|TRBJ1-1
TGTGCCAGCAGCGTACAGGGTGGGACTGAAGCTTTCTTT
CASSVQGGTEAFF
>once|TRBV19|NA|TRBJ1-2
TGTGCCAGTAGTATCAGGGAAAGAGCTAACTATGGCTACACCTTC
CASSIRERANYGYTF
>once|TRBV5-4|NA|TRBJ2-3
TGTGCCAGCAGCTCCTCGGGATATACGCAGTATTTT
CASSSSGYTQYF
>NA|TRBV7-2|NA|TRBJ2-2
TGTGCCAGCAGCTTAGCGGCCTCTAACACCGGGGAGCTGTTTTTT
CASSLAASNTGELFF
>NA|TRBV5-5|NA|TRBJ2-1
TGTGCCAGCAGCTTGGACAGGGCTGCCTACAATGAGCAGTTCTTC
CASSLDRAAYNEQFF
>NA|TRBV2|NA|TRBJ2-1
TGTGCCAGCAGTGAAGACAGGCCAAGTTCCAATGAGCAGTTCTTC
CASSEDRPSSNEQFF
>once|TRBV11-2|TRBD1|TRBJ2-2
TGTGCCAGCAGCTTGCTGGGGACAGTGAACACCGGGGAGCTGTTTTTT
CASSLLGTVNTGELFF
>NA|TRBV13|TRBD1|TRBJ2-2
TGTGCCACACTCCGGGACAGCCCCACCGGGGAGCTGTTTTTT
CATLRDSPTGELFF
>NA|TRBV6-5|TRBD1|TRBJ2-3
TGTGCCACTCACTCCCGGACAGGGGGCACAGATACGCAGTATTTT
CATHSRTGGTDTQYF
>NA|TRBV10-3|TRBD1|TRBJ2-3
TGTGCCATCAGTGGGACAGGGGGAAGCACAGATACGCAGTATTTT
CAISGTGGSTDTQYF
>NA|TRBV28|NA|TRBJ1-2
TGTGCCAGCAGTAGACAGGTTTATGGCTACACCTTC
CASSRQVYGYTF
>NA|TRBV13|TRBD2|TRBJ2-5
TGTGCCAGCAGCCCTAGCGGGGAGGGTGGGACCCAGTACTTC
CASSPSGEGGTQYF
>NA|TRBV6-6|TRBD1|TRBJ2-5
TGTGCCAGCCGGGGACAGGGGGCGTCGGAGACCCAGTACTTC
CASRGQGASETQYF
>NA|TRBV7-2|TRBD1|TRBJ1-1
TGTGCCAGCAGCCCCCGACAGGGAGCCCCTGAAGCTTTCTTT
CASSPRQGAPEAFF
>NA|TRBV7-3|NA|TRBJ1-1
TGTGCCAGCAGCCCAGGCCACTTTGAAGCTTTCTTT
CASSPGHFEAFF
>NA|TRBV5-1|NA|TRBJ2-5
TGCGCCAGCAGCGTCGGAGTGGAGACCCAGTACTTC
CASSVGVETQYF
>NA|TRBV7-2|TRBD2|TRBJ2-3
TGTGCCAGCAGCTTAGTAACCGGACTAGCGGGAGGGGGAGATACGCAGTATTTT
CASSLVTGLAGGGDTQYF